Presented here are 30 T cell receptor beta chains from one specimen sequenced in a study of blood T cell repertoires in COVID-19. The protocol was immunoSEQ multiplex PCR, while the TCRdb copy is restricted to in-frame clones and leaves out a portion. The table includes about 290,000 clones, roughly 90% detected once. The sequencing sample was made of peripheral blood. These receptors were obtained from a middle-aged man with acute or convalescent COVID-19.

The CDR3 loop reads CASSPPDSATNEKLFF. The CDR3 nucleotides are TGTGCCAGCAGTCCCCCCGACAGCGCAACTAATGAAAAACTGTTTTTT. This sequence joins TRBV27 and TRBJ1-4; D is perhaps TRBD1 (5 bases). The CDR3 consists of 16 residues. From germline, CDR1 is MNHEY and CDR2 SMNVEV (reference sequence). Deletions cut 5 bases from V and 0 bases from J, with 13 bases between.

The chain recombines TRBV19 with TRBJ1-6; no definite D call. V was trimmed by 6 bases and J by 12 bases, leaving 21 bases between them. Germline V CDR1 and CDR2: LNHDA, SQIVND (reference sequence). The CDR3 length is 15 residues. CDR3 nucleotide sequence: TGTGCCAGTAGAGACGGGTTGGCCTCGATGGGACCCCTCCACTTT. Protein sequence: CASRDGLASMGPLHF.

This chain joins TRBV30 and TRBJ1-6, with TRBD1 identical over 9 bases. This CDR3 spans 14 amino acids. After removal of 6 bases from V and 8 bases from J, the junction contained 8 bases not matched to a gene. The germline CDR1 and CDR2 sequences are GTSNPN and SVGIG (reference sequence). The chain's CDR3 is CACNAGTGYSPLHF. Written as DNA, the CDR3 is TGTGCCTGCAACGCCGGGACAGGGTATTCACCCCTCCACTTT.

V is TRBV2 and J is TRBJ1-2; possible D gene TRBD1, 5 bases. CDR3 length: 15 residues. Trimming left V 3 bases short and J 4 bases short, with 15 bases between. Germline CDR1 reads SNHLY; CDR2 reads FYNNEI. CDR3 protein: CASSDSLGQFYGYTF. The CDR3 DNA sequence: TGTGCCAGCAGTGACTCCCTGGGGCAGTTCTATGGCTACACCTTC. The variable domain in full, with the rest retrieved from reference TRBV2 and TRBJ1-2, is EPEVTQTPSHQVTQMGQEVILRCVPISNHLYFYWYRQILGQKVEFLVSFYNNEISEKSEIFDDQFSVERPDGSNFTLKIRSTKLEDSAMYFCASSDSLGQFYGYTFGSGTRLTVV.

CDR3 coding DNA: TGTGCCAGCAGTACTTCCTATCAGCCCCAGCATTTT. Its protein product is CASSTSYQPQHF. The chain joins TRBV27 to TRBJ1-5; no clear D. This CDR3 comprises 12 residues. The V and J ends lost 5 bases and 5 bases respectively, with 7 bases between them. Germline loops: CDR1 MNHEY, CDR2 SMNVEV (reference sequence).

The rearrangement links TRBV10-3 to TRBJ1-6; D possibly corresponds to TRBD1 (5 bases). The CDR3 length is 16 residues. Between the trimmed V and J ends, which lost 3 bases and 10 bases, there was a span of 19 bases. Germline V gene data show CDR1 as ENHRY and CDR2 as SYGVKD. The CDR3 region is CAISDSLGRGESPLHF. In DNA, the CDR3 is TGTGCCATCAGTGATTCCCTCGGGAGGGGCGAGTCACCCCTCCACTTT.

This chain uses TRBV29-1 with TRBJ2-7; 10 positions agree with TRBD1. CDR3 size: 13 residues. The germline V gene encodes CDR1 SQVTM and CDR2 ANQGSEA. V shed 6 bases and J 2 bases; nucleotides not matched to a gene: 4. CDR3 sequence reads: CSVRGTGAYEQYF. The CDR3 bases are TGCAGCGTCCGGGGGACAGGGGCCTACGAGCAGTACTTC.

V and J are TRBV5-6 and TRBJ2-7; 7 bases line up with TRBD1. This CDR3 is 14 amino acids long. Unmatched junction bases numbered 6, after V lost 5 bases and J lost 1 base. Germline V gives CDR1 SGHDT, CDR2 YYEEEE. CDR3 loop: CASRYRGNSYEQYF. CDR3 coding DNA: TGTGCCAGCAGGTACAGGGGCAATTCCTACGAGCAGTACTTC.

This clone appeared once. The J gene is TRBJ1-2, the V gene TRBV5-8, with TRBD1 as a possible D gene (5 bases). The CDR3 loop spans 14 amino acids. Trimming took 0 bases from V and 4 from J, leaving 10 bases between them. CDR1 and CDR2 from the germline V gene are SGHTS and YDEGEE. CDR3 in amino acids: CASSLGGGTYGYTF. The CDR3 DNA sequence: TGTGCCAGCAGCTTGGGAGGAGGGACCTATGGCTACACCTTC.

The chain uses TRBV18 and TRBJ2-1; D is unresolved. CDR1 and CDR2 (germline): KGHSH, LQKENI. The CDR3 loop spans 14 amino acids. Trimming cost V 3 bases and J 0 bases, with 6 bases left between them. CDR3 amino acids: CASSPAVSYNEQFF. In DNA, the CDR3 is TGTGCCAGCTCACCGGCGGTCTCCTACAATGAGCAGTTCTTC.

The chain joins TRBV30 to TRBJ1-3, with 11 bases lining up with TRBD1. The germline V gene has CDR1 GTSNPN and CDR2 SVGIG (reference sequence). The trim removed 7 bases at V and 1 base at J, leaving 3 bases unmatched. The CDR3 totals 14 residues. The CDR3 DNA reads TGTGCCTCCGGACAGGGGGCGTCTGGAAACACCATATATTTT. This translates into CASGQGASGNTIYF.

The chain has TRBV3-1 (or the pseudogene TRBV3-2) and TRBJ1-3, with TRBD1 matching 7 bases. V gave up 4 bases and J gave up 4 bases; unmatched junction bases: 7. Germline V gives CDR1 LGHDT, CDR2 YNNKEL (reference sequence). There are 15 residues in the CDR3. DNA of the CDR3: TGTGCCAGCAGCCCCCACGGACAGGCCGGAAACACCATATATTTT. This translates into CASSPHGQAGNTIYF.

J is TRBJ2-7 and V is TRBV6-2 or TRBV6-3; D is perhaps TRBD2 (5 bases). The CDR3 consists of 12 residues. CDR1 is MNHEY, CDR2 SVGEGT, per germline. Trimming shortened V by 4 bases and J by 6 bases, and 10 bases separated the two germline ends. The DNA of the CDR3 is TGTGCCAGCAGTTTCCCCGGACTCGAGCAGTACTTC. Its protein is CASSFPGLEQYF.

The V and J genes are TRBV4-2 and TRBJ1-2; maybe TRBD1 (5 bases). In germline, CDR1 is LGHNA, CDR2 YNFKEQ. V lost 1 base and J lost 1, with 13 bases in between. The CDR3 runs to 16 residues. CDR3 amino acids: CASSQAGTRGNYGYTF. The CDR3 DNA reads TGTGCCAGCAGCCAAGCCGGGACTCGTGGTAACTATGGCTACACCTTC.

This chain joins TRBV15 and TRBJ1-2, with no clear D. The CDR3 loop spans 14 amino acids. Trimming stripped 4 bases from V and 4 bases from J, with 13 bases between. Per the germline V gene, CDR1 is LNHNV and CDR2 is YYDKDF (reference sequence). CDR3 DNA: TGTGCCACCAGCACAGCTCAAGCAGGCTATGGCTACACCTTC. Its translation is CATSTAQAGYGYTF.

The V and J genes are TRBV12-3 or TRBV12-4 and TRBJ1-3; 7 bases are shared with TRBD1. The V and J ends lost 8 bases and 3 bases, in that order; junction bases with no gene match: 4. The length of the CDR3 is 13 residues. CDR3 residues: CASHSGGGNTIYF. In DNA, the CDR3 is TGTGCCAGCCATTCAGGGGGTGGAAACACCATATATTTT.

This rearrangement joins TRBV5-5 to TRBJ1-2; perhaps TRBD1 as D (5 bases). CDR1 is SGHKS and CDR2 is YYEKEE in the germline V gene (reference sequence). Trimming removed 1 base at V and 9 bases at J, with 16 bases between. CDR3 length: 14 residues. The CDR3 sequence: CASSLSSTALRYTF. The CDR3 DNA reads TGTGCCAGCAGCTTGTCGTCGACAGCCCTTCGCTACACCTTC.

The chain links TRBV7-2 to TRBJ2-1; 11 nucleotides align to TRBD2. V lost 5 bases and J lost 7; bases outside the gene matches: 10. The CDR3 runs to 16 residues. The germline CDR1 and CDR2 sequences are SGHTA and FQGNSA. This chain's CDR3 is CASSPQVAGGLNEQFF. In DNA, the CDR3 is TGTGCCAGCAGCCCCCAGGTAGCGGGGGGGCTTAATGAGCAGTTCTTC. The full variable domain, its missing parts supplied by reference TRBV7-2 and TRBJ2-1, is GAGVSQSPSNKVTEKGKDVELRCDPISGHTALYWYRQSLGQGLEFLIYFQGNSAPDKSGLPSDRFSAERTGGSVSTLTIQRTQQEDSAVYLCASSPQVAGGLNEQFFGPGTRLTVL.

This chain links TRBV5-1 with TRBJ2-3, with 7 bases aligning to TRBD1. CDR3 length: 14 residues. Per the germline V gene, CDR1 is SGHRS and CDR2 is YFSETQ. V lost 4 bases and J lost 4; bases outside the gene matches: 6. CDR3 bases: TGCGCCAGCAGCCACGGACAGGATCCAGATACGCAGTATTTT. Translated: CASSHGQDPDTQYF.

This chain uses TRBV4-2 with TRBJ1-5; 8 bases agree with TRBD1. The CDR3 is made up of 15 amino acids. Germline V CDR1 and CDR2: LGHNA, YNFKEQ. The junction had 5 bases not matched to a gene; V was cut back by 0 bases and J by 7 bases. CDR3 loop: CASSQDQTGEQPQHF. The CDR3 bases are TGTGCCAGCAGCCAAGATCAGACAGGGGAACAGCCCCAGCATTTT.

This sequence joins TRBV11-2 and TRBJ1-1; D call uncertain. Looked up from germline, CDR1 is SGHAT and CDR2 is FQNNGV. V lost 7 bases to trimming and J lost 4 bases, with 13 bases between them. CDR3 length: 13 residues. This CDR3 reads CASNLQFSTEAFF. The CDR3 DNA reads as TGTGCCAGCAACCTACAGTTTTCCACTGAAGCTTTCTTT.

The chain couples TRBV12-2 to TRBJ1-2; the table names TRBD1, a call not compared with the DNA. TRBV12-2 is a listed pseudogene. CDR3 length: 17 amino acids. The CDR3: CASRLADRGLINYGYTF. The CDR3 bases are TGTGCAAGTCGCTTAGCAGACAGGGGGCTCATTAACTATGGCTACACCTTC.

This rearrangement joins TRBV28 to TRBJ2-1; TRBD2 is a possible D gene (6 bases). This CDR3 spans 16 amino acids. V was shortened by 2 bases and J by 8 bases, with 19 bases between the two germline ends. Looked up from germline, CDR1 is MDHEN and CDR2 is SYDVKM. The chain's CDR3 is CASSLVAGRRRHEQFF. CDR3 DNA sequence: TGTGCCAGCAGTTTAGTGGCAGGGAGGAGGAGACATGAGCAGTTCTTC.

Concerning this clone: Additional DNA sequences in this sample encode the identical CDR3. This chain connects TRBV5-1 to TRBJ1-4, with 8 positions matching TRBD1. This CDR3 is 15 amino acids long. The V gene's germline CDR1 is SGHRS and CDR2 YFSETQ. With 4 bases clipped from V and 2 bases from J, the junction kept 4 bases outside the gene matches. The CDR3 coding sequence is TGCGCCAGCAGCCTGACAGGGGCCACTAATGAAAAACTGTTTTTT. Amino acids: CASSLTGATNEKLFF.

This clone was observed a single time. This chain links TRBV5-1 with TRBJ2-7; perhaps TRBD2 as D (5 bases). The CDR3 spans 14 residues. Trimming removed 3 bases from V and 0 bases from J, with 10 bases in between. The germline gives CDR1 SGHRS, CDR2 YFSETQ. CDR3 loop: CASSSDWFSYEQYF. Written as DNA, the CDR3 is TGCGCCAGCAGCTCGGACTGGTTCTCCTACGAGCAGTACTTC. Full variable domain (remainder filled in from reference TRBV5-1 and TRBJ2-7): KAGVTQTPRYLIKTRGQQVTLSCSPISGHRSVSWYQQTPGQGLQFLFEYFSETQRNKGNFPGRFSGRQFSNSRSEMNVSTLELGDSALYLCASSSDWFSYEQYFGPGTRLTVT.

The chain carries TRBV6-5 and TRBJ1-1; no firm D call. The V end was cut by 5 bases, the J end by 4 bases, with 17 bases between. This CDR3 is built from 15 residues. Germline-derived CDR1 and CDR2 are MNHEY and SVGAGI. The CDR3: CASSLAGSPGTEAFF. As DNA, the CDR3 is TGTGCCAGCAGTCTAGCCGGGTCCCCGGGCACTGAAGCTTTCTTT.

The chain is built from TRBV29-1 and TRBJ1-3, with 9 bases that match TRBD1. This CDR3 region has 15 residues. CDR1 and CDR2 from the germline V gene are SQVTM and ANQGSEA. V shed 6 bases and J 2 bases; nucleotides not matched to a gene: 8. CDR3 in DNA: TGCAGCGTAGTGGACAGGGGAGGAACTGGAAACACCATATATTTT. Translated: CSVVDRGGTGNTIYF.

This clone was recorded only once. V gene TRBV11-2 combines with J gene TRBJ2-2, with D possibly TRBD1 on 5 matching bases. Germline assignment: CDR1 SGHAT and CDR2 FQNNGV. V was pared by 5 bases and J by 2 bases, with 12 bases between. The CDR3 length is 15 residues. In nucleotides, the CDR3 is TGTGCCAGCAGCACCTTTTGGGGCAACACCGGGGAGCTGTTTTTT. This translates into CASSTFWGNTGELFF.

The rearrangement uses TRBV7-6 and TRBJ2-1, with a weak D call TRBD2 (7 bases). This CDR3 spans 15 amino acids. In germline, CDR1 is SGHVS, CDR2 FNYEAQ. Trimming removed 5 bases at V and 6 bases at J, with 17 bases between. In nucleotides, the CDR3 is TGTGCCAGCAGCCCCCAACCGGGGGGCACCAATGAGCAGTTCTTC. Its translation: CASSPQPGGTNEQFF.

The chain employs TRBV19 and TRBJ2-7; 11 nucleotides line up with TRBD1. The CDR3 spans 14 residues. From germline, CDR1 is LNHDA and CDR2 SQIVND (reference sequence). J lost 2 bases, V lost 7 bases, and 4 bases had no gene match. CDR3 nucleotide sequence: TGTGCCAGTACTGAGGGACAGGGGGCCTACGAGCAGTACTTC. It yields the protein CASTEGQGAYEQYF. Together with reference TRBV19 and TRBJ2-7, the CDR3 gives the full variable domain: DGGITQSPKYLFRKEGQNVTLSCEQNLNHDAMYWYRQDPGQGLRLIYYSQIVNDFQKGDIAEGYSVSREKKESFPLTVTSAQKNPTAFYLCASTEGQGAYEQYFGPGTRLTVT.